What follows are 22 T cell receptor beta chains derived from one specimen sequenced in a study of CD8 T cells in ankylosing spondylitis. Via MiXCR, TCRdb re-called the 5' RACE reads, giving one row per CDR3 protein. Of under 250,000 distinct CDR3 sequences listed, about 10% are singletons. Source material: blood, either unsorted or a sorted T cell fraction (not recorded which). The receptors were gathered from a male donor with ankylosing spondylitis or in good health (not recorded which).

The gene calls are TRBV7-8 and TRBJ1-1; D call uncertain. Germline CDR1 and CDR2: SGHVS and FQNEAQ. This CDR3 has 17 amino acids. V lost 5 bases to trimming and J lost 2 bases, with 21 bases between them. CDR3 residues: CASSPGLVATTNTEAFF. The CDR3 nucleotides read TGTGCCAGCAGCCCCGGGTTGGTGGCAACAACAAACACTGAAGCTTTCTTT. Combining the CDR3 with reference TRBV7-8 and TRBJ1-1 gives the whole variable domain GAGVSQSPRYKVAKRGQDVALRCDPISGHVSLFWYQQALGQGPEFLTYFQNEAQLDKSGLPSDRFFAERPEGSVSTLKIQRTQQEDSAVYLCASSPGLVATTNTEAFFGQGTRLTVV.

This clonotype turned up a few times. The chain couples TRBV7-9 to TRBJ2-5; 10 bases map to TRBD2. The CDR3 spans 17 residues. Germline CDR1 reads SEHNR; CDR2 reads FQNEAQ (reference sequence). J was trimmed by 3 bases and V by 0 bases; bases with no gene match: 7. CDR3 nucleotide sequence: TGTGCCAGCAGCTTAGCGGCTAGCGGGGGATGGAAAGAGACCCAGTACTTC. It codes for CASSLAASGGWKETQYF.

Many counts were recorded for this clonotype. The V call is TRBV20-1, the J call TRBJ2-4; TRBD2 matches at 12 bases. This CDR3 has 18 residues. The germline CDR1 and CDR2 sequences are DFQATT and SNEGSKA (reference sequence). V lost 3 bases, J lost 0 bases, and 9 bases stayed unmatched. The CDR3 here is CSASYKTSGGLAKNIQYF. DNA for the CDR3: TGCAGTGCTAGTTATAAGACTAGCGGGGGACTAGCCAAAAACATTCAGTACTTC.

This clonotype was counted at least ten times. J is TRBJ2-3 and V is TRBV10-3; weak D call: TRBD2 (6 bases). The V gene lost 10 bases and the J gene lost 4 bases, with 18 bases spanning the gap. Germline lookup yields CDR1 ENHRY and CDR2 SYGVKD. The CDR3 spans 14 residues. CDR3 nucleotide sequence: TGTGCCAGCATGAATGGGAGGCTTTCAGATACGCAGTATTTT. Translating it yields CASMNGRLSDTQYF.

This clonotype was counted many times. V and J are TRBV5-1 and TRBJ2-2; the D gene is possibly TRBD2 (6 bases). The CDR3 extends over 15 amino acids. The ends were cut back, 2 bases at V and 4 bases at J, with 12 bases in the middle. The germline gives CDR1 SGHRS, CDR2 YFSETQ. Here the CDR3 DNA reads TGCGCCAGCAGCTTCTCAGCGGGTTTCACCGGGGAGCTGTTTTTT. Translating it yields CASSFSAGFTGELFF.

This chain links TRBV2 with TRBJ1-1, with 10 bases aligning to TRBD1. The CDR3 has 14 amino acids. V shed 6 bases, J shed 5 bases, and the junction held 6 bases outside the gene matches. The germline CDR1 and CDR2 sequences are SNHLY and FYNNEI. Here the CDR3 DNA reads TGTGCCAGCAGCGCCGACAGGGGGCGGACTGAAGCTTTCTTT. Translated, it gives CASSADRGRTEAFF.

This clonotype has ten or more counts. Here the CDR3 reads CAIRADREQETQYF. Here the CDR3 DNA reads TGTGCCATCAGGGCGGACAGGGAGCAAGAGACCCAGTACTTC. The V and J genes are TRBV10-3 and TRBJ2-5; TRBD1 agrees at 8 bases. The germline CDR1 and CDR2 sequences are ENHRY and SYGVKD. V was clipped by 6 bases and J by 2 bases; unmatched bases: 5. The CDR3 consists of 14 residues.

This clonotype has ten or more counts. The rearrangement uses TRBV15 and TRBJ2-4, with a possible D match to TRBD2 (6 bases). Trimming took off 0 bases at V and 3 bases at J, with 12 bases between the two ends. The CDR3 length is 16 residues. Germline lookup yields CDR1 LNHNV and CDR2 YYDKDF (reference sequence). The CDR3 bases are TGTGCCACCAGCAGAGACAGCGGGTCCGACAAAAACATTCAGTACTTC. The encoded protein is CATSRDSGSDKNIQYF.

This clonotype was seen at least ten times. The rearrangement links TRBV14 to TRBJ2-2, with no clear D. The CDR3 covers 13 residues. V lost 5 bases to trimming and J lost 6 bases, with 10 bases between them. Germline loops: CDR1 SGHDN, CDR2 FVKESK. CDR3 in DNA: TGTGCCAGCAGCTCAGTCCTCTCCGGGGAGCTGTTTTTT. Residues: CASSSVLSGELFF.

This clonotype was recorded at least ten times. The chain combines TRBV12-3 or TRBV12-4 with TRBJ1-5; D unresolved. V was pared by 3 bases and J by 5 bases, with 14 bases between. The CDR3 covers 15 residues. In DNA form, the CDR3 reads TGTGCCAGCAGTTTTTCGGGGTCTGGGTATCAGCCCCAGCATTTT. It codes for CASSFSGSGYQPQHF.

This clonotype was recorded a few times. V gene TRBV3-1 combines with J gene TRBJ2-5; 7 bases map to TRBD2. Per germline, CDR1 LGHDT and CDR2 YNNKEL (reference sequence). J lost 0 bases, V lost 4 bases, and 5 bases had no gene match. The CDR3 is 15 amino acids. CDR3 nucleotide sequence: TGTGCCAGCAGCCCGAGCGGGGCAAACCAAGAGACCCAGTACTTC. It encodes CASSPSGANQETQYF.

The chain recombines TRBV28 with TRBJ2-7; D is possibly TRBD2 (6 bases). The germline CDR1 and CDR2 sequences are MDHEN and SYDVKM. Trimming stripped 2 bases from V and 3 bases from J, with 14 bases between. The CDR3 contains 15 residues. CDR3 bases: TGTGCCAGCAGTTTAAATCCGGGAGCGGACTACGAGCAGTACTTC. It is translated as CASSLNPGADYEQYF.

CDR3 residues: CASSASSGVIQYF. In DNA, the CDR3 is TGCGCCAGCAGTGCGTCATCAGGGGTTATTCAGTACTTC. The V gene is TRBV10-2, the J gene TRBJ2-4; D may be TRBD1 (6 bases). Trimming shortened V by 4 bases and J by 10 bases, and 14 bases separated the two germline ends. This CDR3 spans 13 amino acids. Germline CDR1 and CDR2: WSHSY and SAAADI.

This clonotype has more than one count but fewer than ten. The chain has TRBV29-1 and TRBJ2-5, with TRBD2 as a possible D gene (6 bases). Per germline, CDR1 SQVTM and CDR2 ANQGSEA. V lost 1 base and J lost 7, with 16 bases in between. This CDR3 region has 14 residues. As DNA, the CDR3 is TGCAGCGTTGAAGTTCCTGGGGGGTTTGGGACCCAGTACTTC. It translates to CSVEVPGGFGTQYF.

In its sample, this clonotype was seen a few times. The V gene is TRBV19, the J gene TRBJ1-6; possible D gene TRBD1, 6 bases. Germline CDR1 is LNHDA and CDR2 is SQIVND (reference sequence). The CDR3 covers 15 residues. V shed 7 bases and J shed 9 bases, with 19 bases lying between them. CDR3 in amino acids: CASKGGHLRRSPLHF. The CDR3 DNA sequence: TGTGCCAGTAAAGGGGGACACCTGAGACGTTCACCCCTCCACTTT.

This clonotype showed up many times. The V gene is TRBV12-3 or TRBV12-4, the J gene TRBJ2-7; the D gene could be TRBD1 or TRBD2 (5 bases each). V lost 4 bases to trimming and J lost 6 bases, with 13 bases between them. The CDR3 extends over 13 amino acids. CDR3 DNA sequence: TGTGCCAGCAGTTGGGGGAGTTCCGGCGAGCAGTACTTC. It encodes CASSWGSSGEQYF.

This sequence joins TRBV7-3 and TRBJ2-2, with TRBD2 matching over 8 bases. In germline, CDR1 is SGHTA, CDR2 FQGTGA. J gave up 3 bases and V 2 bases, and 11 bases lay outside the gene matches. CDR3 length: 18 amino acids. In nucleotides, the CDR3 is TGTGCCAGCAGCTTAGGTCCAGCGGGAGATTACGACACCGGGGAGCTGTTTTTT. Translation: CASSLGPAGDYDTGELFF.

With respect to this clonotype: The conserved phenylalanine or tryptophan normally closing the CDR3 is absent here, so this likely arose from a read error. The limits of the CDR3 on the DNA are not certain, so only TCRdb's listed CDR3 is given. The CDR3 spells CASSPRESNPTKR. The chain uses TRBV21-1 and TRBJ2-1; TRBD1 reflects the table's D call only, with no check against the DNA. TRBV21-1 has pseudogene status. The CDR3 has 13 amino acids, counting both end residues.

This clonotype was detected ten times or more. The chain links TRBV7-2 to TRBJ2-2; D is perhaps TRBD1 (5 bases). V gave up 1 base and J gave up 2 bases, with 8 bases separating them. Germline V lookup: CDR1 SGHTA, CDR2 FQGNSA. This CDR3 region has 15 residues. As DNA, the CDR3 is TGTGCCAGCAGCTTAGGGTGGGGCAACACCGGGGAGCTGTTTTTT. Translated, it gives CASSLGWGNTGELFF.

This clonotype was counted ten times or more. The J gene is TRBJ2-7, the V gene TRBV9, with a tentative D call TRBD1 (5 bases). The CDR3 has 14 amino acids. CDR1 is SGDLS and CDR2 is YYNGEE in the germline V gene. V was pared by 3 bases and J by 0 bases, with 10 bases between. CDR3 coding DNA: TGTGCCAGCAGCGAAGGACACCTCTCCTACGAGCAGTACTTC. Translating it yields CASSEGHLSYEQYF.

The chain links TRBV20-1 to TRBJ2-3; D is ambiguous. Germline V lookup: CDR1 DFQATT, CDR2 SNEGSKA (reference sequence). The CDR3 runs 17 residues. The DNA of the CDR3 is TGCAGCGTCAGATCACCCCAAGCGTGGAAGGGCACAGATACGCAGTATTTT. Translation: CSVRSPQAWKGTDTQYF.

This clonotype was counted many times. V usage is TRBV12-3 or TRBV12-4 and J usage is TRBJ2-3; 11 bases line up with TRBD2. The length of the CDR3 is 17 residues. V lost 5 bases to trimming and J lost 4 bases; unmatched junction nucleotides: 11. The CDR3 DNA reads as TGTGCCAGCAGTCCCCGCGGACTAGCGGGCAGATCAGATACGCAGTATTTT. Translated: CASSPRGLAGRSDTQYF.